Described below is a single TCR beta chain sequence and its context. Its antigen is unidentified. This entry comes from a study of cytomegalovirus exposure and HLA in healthy donors. Overall study: The approximately 120 validation repertoires and the 650 to 850 first-cohort repertoires shared a platform, a later analysis reported.

General study points: Among TCR beta chains, those listed as cytomegalovirus-associated numbered about 160.

CDR3 length: 17 amino acids. Losses at the gene ends were 3 bases for V and 4 bases for J; bases not matched to a gene: 9. From germline, CDR1 is SGHNT and CDR2 YENEEA. Using immunoSEQ multiplex PCR, the repertoire was profiled, and TCRdb retains in-frame clones only, with some absent. The table lists about 160,000 clones, roughly 91% of them singletons, with approximately 10% in the top ten. The sequencing input was PBMCs. The chain uses TRBV11-3 and TRBJ1-2; 12 bases are shared with TRBD1. The TCR was taken from a woman in her late teens or twenties in good health and CMV-seropositive. In DNA, the CDR3 is TGTGCCAGCAGCTTCGGGGACAGGGGGCGCGGTCGCTATGGCTACACCTTC. This translates into CASSFGDRGRGRYGYTF.